This T cell receptor beta chain was profiled in a study of vaccination effects on CD4 cells after COVID-19. Turning to the study itself: Expansion with viral peptide pools was applied to antigen-specific CD4+ T cells by the ViraFEST assay prior to sequencing.

The method was immunoSEQ multiplex PCR; TCRdb's version includes in-frame clones alone and lacks a portion of them. The sample records 50,000 to 60,000 clones, about 83% being singletons. There are 17 residues in the CDR3. Germline V gene lookup returns CDR1 MNHEY and CDR2 SVGEGT. The junction had 15 bases not matched to a gene; V was cut back by 5 bases and J by 5 bases. At the end of roughly 9 days of culture, CD4+ T cells were isolated. Nobody among the vaccine recipients had prior SARS-CoV-2 infection (nucleocapsid antibodies were negative). Cultures had half their medium replaced with IL-2 medium on days 3 and 7. Regarding this clone: Its matching antigen is unknown.

The chain recombines TRBV6-2 or TRBV6-3 with TRBJ1-2; 9 nucleotides match TRBD1. The sample consisted of CD4+ T cells from PBMCs cultured without peptide, taken before COVID-19 vaccination. The clonotype originates from a human donor who received a COVID-19 vaccine. For the CDR3, the DNA is TGTGCCAGCAGTACTTACCCTACAGGGGGCGAAGTGTATGGCTACACCTTC. Translating gives CASSTYPTGGEVYGYTF.